Below are 20 T cell receptor beta chains sequenced from a single sample in a study of human T cells and chemical hapten exposure. In TCRdb, the RACE reads were re-called with MiXCR into one record per CDR3 protein. The table shows 50,000 or so distinct CDR3 sequences, with 9.9% occurring only once. Time point reported: patch test 3, about 24 weeks after DPC sensitization. Treatment here: therapeutic diphenylcyclopropenone sensitization with weekly scalp DPC. Sequenced here: whole blood, sampled in connection with sensitization to the hapten diphenylcyclopropenone (DPC). These receptor sequences come from a woman in her 40s with alopecia areata. Some clones in this sample may be carry-over from other donors' samples.

The chain is built from TRBV27 and TRBJ2-1; 7 bases align to TRBD1. Per germline, CDR1 MNHEY and CDR2 SMNVEV (reference sequence). Trimming took 3 bases from V and 10 from J; bases not matched to a gene: 15. CDR3 size: 16 residues. In DNA form, the CDR3 reads TGTGCCAGCAGTTTTACCCCCGACAGGGTCGAGGAGGAGCAGTTCTTC. Residues: CASSFTPDRVEEEQFF.

There are a few counts of this clonotype. CDR3 DNA sequence: TGCGCCAGCAGCCAAGAGAGCGGGGGGCCCCCCGGAGGAAACATTCAGTACTTC. Its protein is CASSQESGGPPGGNIQYF. This rearrangement joins TRBV4-3 to TRBJ2-4, with TRBD2 matching 9 bases. CDR3 length: 18 amino acids. J was trimmed by 6 bases and V by 0 bases; bases with no gene match: 12. Germline V lookup: CDR1 LGHNA, CDR2 YSLEER.

This clonotype was seen more than once but under ten times. The V gene is TRBV20-1, the J gene TRBJ2-7, with TRBD1 matching over 8 bases. Germline assignment: CDR1 DFQATT and CDR2 SNEGSKA (reference sequence). CDR3 length: 14 residues. J was trimmed by 3 bases and V by 3 bases; bases with no gene match: 7. CDR3 in amino acids: CSASPPGQDYEQYF. DNA for the CDR3: TGCAGTGCTAGTCCTCCGGGACAGGACTACGAGCAGTACTTC.

In its sample, this clonotype was seen many times. This chain links TRBV20-1 with TRBJ1-2; 8 nucleotides align to TRBD1. CDR1 DFQATT and CDR2 SNEGSKA come from the germline V gene (reference sequence). The CDR3 is made up of 13 amino acids. After removal of 6 bases from V and 7 bases from J, the junction contained 10 bases not matched to a gene. CDR3 sequence reads: CSAYGQGLRGYTF. The CDR3 DNA sequence: TGCAGTGCCTACGGACAGGGCTTGCGTGGCTACACCTTC.

The chain is built from TRBV5-1 and TRBJ1-1; D unresolved. CDR1 is SGHRS, CDR2 YFSETQ, per germline. The CDR3 covers 12 residues. Between the trimmed V and J ends, which lost 7 bases and 2 bases, there was a span of 9 bases. The CDR3 here is CASHDPNTEAFF. The DNA of the CDR3 is TGCGCCAGCCACGACCCAAACACTGAAGCTTTCTTT. Based on the CDR3 plus reference TRBV5-1 and TRBJ1-1, the full variable domain is KAGVTQTPRYLIKTRGQQVTLSCSPISGHRSVSWYQQTPGQGLQFLFEYFSETQRNKGNFPGRFSGRQFSNSRSEMNVSTLELGDSALYLCASHDPNTEAFFGQGTRLTVV.

This clonotype was observed at least ten times. The chain employs TRBV6-2 or TRBV6-3 and TRBJ2-7, with a tentative D call TRBD1 (7 bases). Germline CDR1 is MNHEY and CDR2 is SVGEGT. The length of the CDR3 is 15 residues. V lost 6 bases and J 3 bases, leaving 18 bases between the germline ends. CDR3 DNA: TGTGCCAGCAGCTCCAGGGGGGTCAAGGTCTACGAGCAGTACTTC. This gives the protein CASSSRGVKVYEQYF.

In its sample, this clonotype was seen many times. This CDR3 reads CASSPRGLAGEETQYF. CDR3 bases: TGTGCCAGCAGTCCTAGGGGACTAGCGGGGGAGGAGACCCAGTACTTC. The chain uses TRBV6-6 and TRBJ2-5; 14 nucleotides agree with TRBD2. Germline V CDR1 and CDR2: MNHNY, SVGAGI (reference sequence). With V trimmed by 5 bases and J by 5 bases, 7 bases remained unmatched. The CDR3 contains 16 residues.

This clonotype was detected only a few times. The chain joins TRBV20-1 to TRBJ2-3; a possible D gene is TRBD1 (5 bases). CDR1 DFQATT and CDR2 SNEGSKA come from the germline V gene (reference sequence). There are 15 residues in the CDR3. V shed 3 bases and J shed 4 bases, with 17 bases lying between them. The CDR3 region has the DNA TGCAGTGCTAGGAGTCCAGGGATTCTTTCAGATACGCAGTATTTT. Translating it yields CSARSPGILSDTQYF.

This clonotype was observed many times. V and J are TRBV7-9 and TRBJ1-2; TRBD1 is a possible D gene (5 bases). CDR3 length: 14 residues. CDR1 and CDR2 from the germline V gene are SEHNR and FQNEAQ (reference sequence). Trimming removed 1 base from V and 8 bases from J, with 14 bases in between. DNA for the CDR3: TGTGCCAGCAGCTTAGATTCCAGGGCTACCGGCTACACCTTC. It specifies CASSLDSRATGYTF.

This clonotype was counted ten times or more. This chain joins TRBV7-6 and TRBJ2-7; 8 bases align to TRBD1. Trimming took 0 bases from V and 3 from J; bases not matched to a gene: 10. The CDR3 is 17 residues long. Per germline, CDR1 SGHVS and CDR2 FNYEAQ. CDR3 nucleotide sequence: TGTGCCAGCAGCTTAGCTCCTGCGGGACAGGTTTACTACGAGCAGTACTTC. It is translated as CASSLAPAGQVYYEQYF.

V usage is TRBV4-1 and J usage is TRBJ2-7; TRBD1 aligns across 7 bases. V trimming: 6 bases; J trimming: 2 bases; junction bases outside the gene matches: 7. Germline V gives CDR1 MGHRA, CDR2 YSYEKL. CDR3 length: 14 residues. The CDR3 DNA reads as TGCGCCAGCAGTCCCGTAGGGACAGCCTACGAGCAGTACTTC. It yields the protein CASSPVGTAYEQYF.

This clonotype was observed a few times. The chain joins TRBV7-6 to TRBJ2-1; TRBD2 agrees at 14 bases. The CDR3 spans 18 residues. From germline, CDR1 is SGHVS and CDR2 FNYEAQ. The ends lost 3 bases at V and 7 bases at J; junction bases unmatched: 11. CDR3 nucleotides: TGTGCCAGCAGCTTTATGGGACTAGCGGGGGCCGTAGGTAATGAGCAGTTCTTC. Translation: CASSFMGLAGAVGNEQFF.

This clonotype was counted a single time. The chain uses TRBV7-9 and TRBJ1-1, with D perhaps TRBD1 (5 bases). The ends were cut back, 0 bases at V and 7 bases at J, with 9 bases in the middle. Looked up from germline, CDR1 is SEHNR and CDR2 is FQNEAQ (reference sequence). This CDR3 is built from 13 residues. The CDR3 spells CASSLAQGDEAFF. DNA of the CDR3: TGTGCCAGCAGCTTAGCGCAAGGGGATGAAGCTTTCTTT.

This clonotype was counted at least ten times. The V and J genes are TRBV28 and TRBJ1-2; D gene ambiguous. Trimming stripped 5 bases from V and 5 bases from J, with 12 bases between. The CDR3 is 13 residues long. Germline assignment: CDR1 MDHEN and CDR2 SYDVKM. The CDR3, as DNA: TGTGCCAGCAGTCAAGGGATTAAGTATGGCTACACCTTC. Translating it yields CASSQGIKYGYTF.

Ten or more counts support this clonotype. V and J are TRBV5-8 and TRBJ2-7; D is ambiguous. This CDR3 has 14 amino acids. The V and J ends lost 3 bases and 3 bases respectively, with 13 bases between them. Germline-derived CDR1 and CDR2 are SGHTS and YDEGEE. CDR3 in amino acids: CASSSPGLGYEQYF. The CDR3 DNA follows: TGTGCCAGCAGCTCCCCTGGGTTGGGCTACGAGCAGTACTTC.

V gene TRBV6-4 combines with J gene TRBJ2-3; D is ambiguous. V dropped 2 bases and J dropped 10 bases, with 19 bases sitting between them. The length of the CDR3 is 15 residues. Germline V gene lookup returns CDR1 MRHNA and CDR2 SNTAGT. DNA of the CDR3: TGTGCCAGCAGTGACAGTATAGGCTCCCCCTCATCGCAGTATTTT. Its translation is CASSDSIGSPSSQYF.

The J gene is TRBJ2-5, the V gene TRBV4-3; TRBD2 matches at 9 bases. Germline trimming cut 5 bases from V and 0 bases from J; bases unmatched to any gene: 7. The length of the CDR3 is 16 residues. Per the germline V gene, CDR1 is LGHNA and CDR2 is YSLEER. The CDR3 DNA is TGCGCCAGCAGCACCCGAGCGGGGGGATACCAAGAGACCCAGTACTTC. Protein: CASSTRAGGYQETQYF.

In its sample, this clonotype was seen many times. The chain recombines TRBV6-1 with TRBJ1-1, with 8 bases identical to TRBD1. The J segment lost 6 bases and the V segment lost 2 bases, leaving 8 bases of the junction unmatched. Germline CDR1 reads MNHNS; CDR2 reads SASEGT. The CDR3 contains 15 residues. Written as DNA, the CDR3 is TGTGCCAGCAGTGAATTGATGGGACAGGCCCCTGAAGCTTTCTTT. This sequence encodes CASSELMGQAPEAFF.

In this sample, this clonotype turned up many times. The chain is built from TRBV19 and TRBJ1-3, with D unclear. This CDR3 is built from 16 residues. CDR1 LNHDA and CDR2 SQIVND come from the germline V gene (reference sequence). Trimming took 4 bases from V and 2 from J, leaving 15 bases between them. This CDR3 is CASSSAPSGPGNTIYF. The CDR3 DNA reads as TGTGCCAGTAGTAGCGCCCCTTCCGGCCCTGGAAACACCATATATTTT.

This clonotype was picked up many times. The rearrangement links TRBV4-1 to TRBJ2-5; possibly TRBD1 for D (5 bases). With 1 base removed from V and 6 bases from J, the gap between germline ends came to 15 bases. The CDR3 spans 15 residues. Per the germline V gene, CDR1 is MGHRA and CDR2 is YSYEKL. The CDR3 sequence is CASSQGMGREKTQYF. The CDR3 bases are TGCGCCAGCAGCCAAGGGATGGGCAGGGAAAAGACCCAGTACTTC.